One sample yielded the 17 T cell receptor beta chains listed below, sequenced in a study of beta chain features in type 1 diabetes. Study results and limitations: Shorter TCRB CDR3s, moderately but significantly so, were found in Type 1 diabetes patients in all four CD4+ subsets.

These TCRs' antigens remain unknown. The investigators reverse transcribed all of the isolated RNA, so they sequenced expressed TCRB transcripts. The protocol was immunoSEQ multiplex PCR, while the TCRdb copy is restricted to in-frame clones and leaves out a portion. The table records about 150,000 clones, 13% of them present only once. The material sequenced was central memory CD4+ T cells from blood. Source of these receptors: a man between 18 and 29 years old with type 1 diabetes.

Only a few counts were recorded for this clone. The J gene is TRBJ1-2, the V gene TRBV10-3, with unresolved D. Germline lookup yields CDR1 ENHRY and CDR2 SYGVKD. The CDR3 spans 13 residues. The V end was cut by 7 bases, the J end by 6 bases, with 15 bases between. For the CDR3, the DNA is TGTGCCATCAACGACGGCCACTTGAATGGCTACACCTTC. Its translation: CAINDGHLNGYTF.

This clone was observed a few times. V is TRBV7-9 and J is TRBJ2-2; D uncertain. This CDR3 region has 16 residues. Germline CDR1 and CDR2: SEHNR and FQNEAQ (reference sequence). The V and J ends lost 4 bases and 5 bases respectively, with 17 bases between them. The CDR3 here is CASSYAKLGQTGELFF. CDR3 nucleotides: TGTGCCAGCAGCTATGCAAAGTTAGGGCAAACCGGGGAGCTGTTTTTT.

The chain recombines TRBV10-3 with TRBJ2-3; 9 bases line up with TRBD2. Trimming at V came to 5 bases and at J to 2 bases, leaving 5 bases not matched to a gene. CDR1 is ENHRY and CDR2 is SYGVKD in the germline V gene. This CDR3 has 15 residues. The CDR3 loop reads CAISIAGAHTDTQYF. In DNA form, the CDR3 reads TGTGCCATCAGTATAGCGGGGGCTCACACAGATACGCAGTATTTT.

The V gene is TRBV6-4, the J gene TRBJ1-1; TRBD1 matches 7 bases. The CDR3 length is 14 residues. Germline V gives CDR1 MRHNA, CDR2 SNTAGT. Trimming at V came to 0 bases and at J to 11 bases, leaving 9 bases not matched to a gene. Here the CDR3 reads CASSDSYRGDPAFF. In DNA form, the CDR3 reads TGTGCCAGCAGTGACTCCTACAGGGGCGATCCGGCTTTCTTT.

This clone came up many times. This CDR3 is also generated by other DNA sequences in the sample. For the CDR3, the DNA is TGTGCCAGCAGTAGGGGATCCTACGAGCAGTACTTC. As protein: CASSRGSYEQYF. The chain is built from TRBV25-1 and TRBJ2-7; tentatively, D is TRBD1 (5 bases). The CDR3 contains 12 residues. V shed 5 bases and J shed 1 base, with 6 bases lying between them. Germline V gene lookup returns CDR1 MGHDK and CDR2 SYGVNS.

This clone was observed a few times. The V call is TRBV18, the J call TRBJ2-2; D is perhaps TRBD2 (5 bases). V shed 6 bases and J shed 2 bases, with 13 bases lying between them. The length of the CDR3 is 15 residues. Germline-derived CDR1 and CDR2 are KGHSH and LQKENI. CDR3 loop: CASSRQPSNTGELFF. The CDR3 DNA reads TGTGCCAGCTCCCGCCAACCTAGCAACACCGGGGAGCTGTTTTTT. Supplemented by reference TRBV18 and TRBJ2-2, the full variable domain reads NAGVMQNPRHLVRRRGQEARLRCSPMKGHSHVYWYRQLPEEGLKFMVYLQKENIIDESGMPKERFSAEFPKEGPSILRIQQVVRGDSAAYFCASSRQPSNTGELFFGEGSRLTVL.

This sequence joins TRBV28 and TRBJ1-1, with 7 bases identical to TRBD1. Germline V gene sequence: CDR1 MDHEN, CDR2 SYDVKM. The CDR3 has 13 amino acids. V shed 7 bases and J 5 bases; nucleotides not matched to a gene: 7. The CDR3 sequence: CASIGGGRTEAFF. The CDR3 DNA is TGTGCCAGCATAGGGGGCGGAAGGACTGAAGCTTTCTTT.

V gene TRBV25-1 combines with J gene TRBJ1-2; TRBD1 might be the D (6 bases). The CDR3 is 14 amino acids. V lost 8 bases and J lost 3, with 16 bases in between. From germline, CDR1 is MGHDK and CDR2 SYGVNS. The CDR3 protein is CASGRGDADYGYTF. In nucleotides, the CDR3 is TGTGCCAGCGGAAGGGGGGATGCGGACTATGGCTACACCTTC.

V gene TRBV6-1 combines with J gene TRBJ1-2; D remains ambiguous. With 6 bases removed from V and 2 bases from J, the gap between germline ends came to 13 bases. Germline V lookup: CDR1 MNHNS, CDR2 SASEGT. The CDR3 consists of 14 residues. DNA of the CDR3: TGTGCCAGCAGGGCACCACAGAGGAACTATGGCTACACCTTC. It translates to CASRAPQRNYGYTF.

This clone was observed a few times. The rearrangement joins TRBV30 to TRBJ1-2, with D possibly being TRBD1 (5 bases). V lost 2 bases, J lost 6 bases, and 13 bases lay in between. The CDR3 sequence is 13 residues long. CDR1 GTSNPN and CDR2 SVGIG come from the germline V gene (reference sequence). CDR3 region: CAWSPQGLDGYTF. As DNA, the CDR3 is TGTGCCTGGAGTCCCCAGGGACTCGATGGCTACACCTTC.

This clone came up a few times. The chain employs TRBV5-1 and TRBJ2-3; 11 bases are shared with TRBD2. CDR3 length: 20 residues. V lost 0 bases and J lost 0; bases outside the gene matches: 12. Germline values: CDR1 SGHRS, CDR2 YFSETQ. The CDR3 DNA sequence: TGCGCCAGCAGCTTGGAAGGCGGGCTAGCGGGGGGCGCTAGCACAGATACGCAGTATTTT. Protein product: CASSLEGGLAGGASTDTQYF. Full variable domain (remainder filled in from reference TRBV5-1 and TRBJ2-3): KAGVTQTPRYLIKTRGQQVTLSCSPISGHRSVSWYQQTPGQGLQFLFEYFSETQRNKGNFPGRFSGRQFSNSRSEMNVSTLELGDSALYLCASSLEGGLAGGASTDTQYFGPGTRLTVL.

The chain combines TRBV29-1 with TRBJ2-2; 8 nucleotides agree with TRBD1. Germline trimming cut 6 bases from V and 4 bases from J; bases unmatched to any gene: 1. Germline CDR1 SQVTM, CDR2 ANQGSEA. The CDR3 runs 12 residues. The CDR3 is CSVGQVTGELFF. In nucleotides, the CDR3 is TGCAGCGTGGGACAGGTCACCGGGGAGCTGTTTTTT.

The chain has TRBV20-1 and TRBJ2-1; TRBD2 agrees at 10 bases. The CDR3 has 11 amino acids. V lost 5 bases, J lost 9 bases, and 1 base stayed unmatched. Germline V gene data show CDR1 as DFQATT and CDR2 as SNEGSKA (reference sequence). CDR3 in amino acids: CSAGTSVEQFF. The CDR3 nucleotides read TGCAGTGCTGGGACTAGCGTTGAGCAGTTCTTC.

CDR3 sequence reads: CASSQISSGGPNSYEQYF. The CDR3 DNA reads as TGCGCCAGCAGCCAGATATCTAGCGGGGGGCCGAACTCCTACGAGCAGTACTTC. The chain couples TRBV4-3 to TRBJ2-7; 11 bases map to TRBD2. After removal of 3 bases from V and 0 bases from J, the junction contained 10 bases not matched to a gene. The germline V gene encodes CDR1 LGHNA and CDR2 YSLEER. This CDR3 region has 18 residues.

The table lists this clone with a few counts. V and J are TRBV30 and TRBJ2-3; D remains unclear. The CDR3 extends over 14 amino acids. Trimming left V 0 bases short and J 0 bases short, with 7 bases between. The V gene's germline CDR1 is GTSNPN and CDR2 SVGIG (reference sequence). The CDR3 DNA is TGTGCCTGGAGTGTCGGGCTTAGCACAGATACGCAGTATTTT. This codes for CAWSVGLSTDTQYF.

This clone turned up a few times. This sequence joins TRBV2 and TRBJ1-5; D unclear. The ends were cut back, 4 bases at V and 3 bases at J, with 10 bases in the middle. The CDR3 has 14 amino acids. Looked up from germline, CDR1 is SNHLY and CDR2 is FYNNEI. The CDR3 DNA reads as TGTGCCAGCAGTGTGGAGGGAGTCAATCAGCCCCAGCATTTT. Its protein is CASSVEGVNQPQHF.

There are a few counts of this clone. The J gene is TRBJ1-5, the V gene TRBV4-1, with a possible D match to TRBD1 (5 bases). This CDR3 has 17 amino acids. The V and J ends lost 5 bases and 0 bases respectively, with 17 bases between them. The V gene's germline CDR1 is MGHRA and CDR2 YSYEKL. CDR3 nucleotides: TGCGCCAGCAGCGCTCCCCTGACAGAACATAGCAATCAGCCCCAGCATTTT. Translated: CASSAPLTEHSNQPQHF.